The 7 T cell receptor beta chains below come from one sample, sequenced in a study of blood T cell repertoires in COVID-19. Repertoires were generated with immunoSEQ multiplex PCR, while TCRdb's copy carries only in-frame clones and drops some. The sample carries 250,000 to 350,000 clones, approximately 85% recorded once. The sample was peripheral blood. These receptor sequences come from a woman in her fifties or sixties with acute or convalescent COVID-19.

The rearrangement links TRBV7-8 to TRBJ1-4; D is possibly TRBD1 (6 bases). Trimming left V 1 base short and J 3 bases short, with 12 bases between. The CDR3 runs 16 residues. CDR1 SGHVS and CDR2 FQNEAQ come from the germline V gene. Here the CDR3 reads CASSLVAGGSNEKLFF. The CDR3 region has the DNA TGTGCCAGCAGCTTAGTTGCGGGGGGCTCTAATGAAAAACTGTTTTTT. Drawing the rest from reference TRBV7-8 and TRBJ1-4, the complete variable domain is GAGVSQSPRYKVAKRGQDVALRCDPISGHVSLFWYQQALGQGPEFLTYFQNEAQLDKSGLPSDRFFAERPEGSVSTLKIQRTQQEDSAVYLCASSLVAGGSNEKLFFGSGTQLSVL.

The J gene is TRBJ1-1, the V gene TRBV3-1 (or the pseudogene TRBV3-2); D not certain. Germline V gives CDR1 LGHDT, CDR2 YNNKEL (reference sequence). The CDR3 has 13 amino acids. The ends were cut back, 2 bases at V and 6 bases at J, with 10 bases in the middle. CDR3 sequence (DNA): TGTGCCAGCAGCCAACTCAGGTCCTCTGAAGCTTTCTTT. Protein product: CASSQLRSSEAFF.

CDR3 coding DNA: TGTGCCAGCAGCTTAGGGACAGTGAACACTGAAGCTTTCTTT. Its translation is CASSLGTVNTEAFF. J is TRBJ1-1 and V is TRBV11-2; D is possibly TRBD1 (6 bases). CDR3 length: 14 amino acids. Trimming removed 1 base from V and 0 bases from J, with 6 bases in between. Per germline, CDR1 SGHAT and CDR2 FQNNGV. Full variable domain (remainder filled in from reference TRBV11-2 and TRBJ1-1): EAGVAQSPRYKIIEKRQSVAFWCNPISGHATLYWYQQILGQGPKLLIQFQNNGVVDDSQLPKDRFSAERLKGVDSTLKIQPAKLEDSAVYLCASSLGTVNTEAFFGQGTRLTVV.

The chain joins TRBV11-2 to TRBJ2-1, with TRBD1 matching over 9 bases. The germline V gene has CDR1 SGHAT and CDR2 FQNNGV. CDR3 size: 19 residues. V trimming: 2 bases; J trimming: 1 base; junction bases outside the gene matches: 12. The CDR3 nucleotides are TGTGCCAGCAGCTTAAGTGGGACAGGGAGGTTCACTTCCTACAATGAGCAGTTCTTC. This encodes CASSLSGTGRFTSYNEQFF.

CDR3 residues: CASSERPSPGELFF. The CDR3 nucleotides read TGTGCCAGCAGTGAACGGCCTAGCCCCGGGGAGCTGTTTTTT. The rearrangement links TRBV6-1 to TRBJ2-2, with D maybe TRBD2 (5 bases). The CDR3 loop spans 14 amino acids. Looked up from germline, CDR1 is MNHNS and CDR2 is SASEGT. Trimming took 2 bases from V and 6 from J, leaving 10 bases between them.

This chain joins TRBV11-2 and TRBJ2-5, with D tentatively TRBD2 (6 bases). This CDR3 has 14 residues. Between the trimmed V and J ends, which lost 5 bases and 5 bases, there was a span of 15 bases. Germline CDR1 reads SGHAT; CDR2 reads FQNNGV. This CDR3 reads CASSTGLNRETQYF. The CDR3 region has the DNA TGTGCCAGCAGCACGGGACTTAATCGGGAGACCCAGTACTTC.

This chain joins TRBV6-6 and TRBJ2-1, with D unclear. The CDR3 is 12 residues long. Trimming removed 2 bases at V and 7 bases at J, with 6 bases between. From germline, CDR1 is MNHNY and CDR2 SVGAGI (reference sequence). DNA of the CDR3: TGTGCCAGCAGTTACCCCCTAAATGAGCAGTTCTTC. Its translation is CASSYPLNEQFF.